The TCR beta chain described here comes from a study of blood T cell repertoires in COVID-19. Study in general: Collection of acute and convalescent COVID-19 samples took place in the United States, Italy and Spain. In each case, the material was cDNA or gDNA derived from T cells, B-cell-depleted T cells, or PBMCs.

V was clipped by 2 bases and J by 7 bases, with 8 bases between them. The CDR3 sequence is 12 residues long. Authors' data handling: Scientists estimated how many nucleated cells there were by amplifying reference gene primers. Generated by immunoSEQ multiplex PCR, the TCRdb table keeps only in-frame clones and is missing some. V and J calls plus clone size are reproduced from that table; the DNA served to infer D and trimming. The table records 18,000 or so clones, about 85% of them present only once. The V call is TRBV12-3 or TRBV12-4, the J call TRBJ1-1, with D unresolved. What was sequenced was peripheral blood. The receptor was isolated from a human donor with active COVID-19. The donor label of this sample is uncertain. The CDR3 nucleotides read TGTGCCAGCAGTTTATCGAGGTATGAAGCTTTCTTT. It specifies CASSLSRYEAFF.